This T cell receptor (beta chain) was sequenced during a study of blood T cell repertoires in COVID-19. As for the study in general: COVID-19 samples, acute and convalescent, were from the United States, Italy and Spain.

Seattle participants joined during active infection and were tracked over time. Germline V CDR1 and CDR2: MNHEY, SMNVEV (reference sequence). The length of the CDR3 is 13 residues. Trimming pared 6 bases from V and 7 bases from J, leaving 16 bases between. Libraries were prepared by immunoSEQ multiplex PCR; TCRdb keeps only in-frame clonotypes and omits some of them. The sample includes 440,000 or so clones, 70% to 90% seen only once; the top ten take approximately 1.5%. V and J are TRBV27 and TRBJ2-7; a possible D gene is TRBD1 (6 bases). This TCR was sampled from a woman aged 40-49 years with COVID-19, enrolled during active disease. Sequenced sample: peripheral blood. CDR3 loop: CASRDMGHWEQYF. The CDR3 DNA reads TGTGCCAGCAGAGACATGGGACACTGGGAGCAGTACTTC.